These 12 T cell receptor beta chains were sequenced from one sample in a study of PD-1 blockade in classical Hodgkin lymphoma. Each patient experienced a relapse that followed autologous stem cell transplantation, and brentuximab vedotin exposure varied. Assay: immunoSEQ multiplex PCR; the TCRdb copy retains only in-frame clones and omits some. Among around 43,000 clones listed, roughly 73% were seen once. This material consisted of peripheral blood mononuclear cells (PBMCs), taken at baseline. These TCRs come from a human donor with classical Hodgkin lymphoma.

This chain connects TRBV9 to TRBJ2-5; 9 bases are a match to TRBD1. Trimming at V came to 3 bases and at J to 5 bases, leaving 5 bases not matched to a gene. CDR3 length: 14 residues. Per germline, CDR1 SGDLS and CDR2 YYNGEE. CDR3 in DNA: TGTGCCAGCAGCGCCGACAGGGGGGGGGAGACCCAGTACTTC. It codes for CASSADRGGETQYF.

The rearrangement links TRBV5-6 to TRBJ1-6; D may be TRBD1 (6 bases). In germline, CDR1 is SGHDT, CDR2 YYEEEE. Trimming cost V 2 bases and J 6 bases, with 15 bases left between them. CDR3 size: 16 residues. As DNA, the CDR3 is TGTGCCAGCAGCTTTCAGGGGTTACCGTTTAATTCACCCCTCCACTTT. This translates into CASSFQGLPFNSPLHF. Combining the CDR3 with reference TRBV5-6 and TRBJ1-6 gives the whole variable domain DAGVTQSPTHLIKTRGQQVTLRCSPKSGHDTVSWYQQALGQGPQFIFQYYEEEERQRGNFPDRFSGHQFPNYSSELNVNALLLGDSALYLCASSFQGLPFNSPLHFGNGTRLTVT.

The CDR3 sequence is CASSATVSSTDTQYF. The CDR3 coding sequence is TGTGCCAGCAGCGCGACAGTATCAAGCACAGATACGCAGTATTTT. The genes are TRBV9 and TRBJ2-3; D may be TRBD1 (5 bases). Germline V gives CDR1 SGDLS, CDR2 YYNGEE. This CDR3 contains 15 residues. Trimming stripped 3 bases from V and 0 bases from J, with 11 bases between. Full variable domain (outside the CDR3, taken from reference TRBV9 and TRBJ2-3): DSGVTQTPKHLITATGQRVTLRCSPRSGDLSVYWYQQSLDQGLQFLIQYYNGEERAKGNILERFSAQQFPDLHSELNLSSLELGDSALYFCASSATVSSTDTQYFGPGTRLTVL.

This chain connects TRBV9 to TRBJ2-5; D perhaps matches TRBD1 (7 bases). Germline-derived CDR1 and CDR2 are SGDLS and YYNGEE. Trimming left V 1 base short and J 5 bases short, with 18 bases between. The CDR3 spans 16 residues. The CDR3 region has the DNA TGTGCCAGCAGCGTATCCCCCAGGGGGGTTGTTGAGACCCAGTACTTC. It encodes CASSVSPRGVVETQYF.

This CDR3 reads CASQFYNEQFF. The CDR3 bases are TGTGCCAGCCAGTTTTACAATGAGCAGTTCTTC. The V and J genes are TRBV7-9 and TRBJ2-1; no clear D gene. V lost 8 bases and J 4 bases, leaving 6 bases between the germline ends. The CDR3 covers 11 residues. Germline values: CDR1 SEHNR, CDR2 FQNEAQ (reference sequence).

This clone appeared once. V is TRBV15 and J is TRBJ1-6; D is unresolved. Trimming left V 1 base short and J 7 bases short, with 11 bases between. Per the germline V gene, CDR1 is LNHNV and CDR2 is YYDKDF (reference sequence). This CDR3 comprises 15 residues. This chain's CDR3 is CATSRGGRANSPLHF. Here the CDR3 DNA reads TGTGCCACCAGCAGAGGCGGAAGGGCGAATTCACCCCTCCACTTT.

The V and J genes are TRBV6-5 and TRBJ1-1, with unresolved D. In germline, CDR1 is MNHEY, CDR2 SVGAGI. The length of the CDR3 is 12 residues. V was clipped by 0 bases and J by 10 bases, with 9 bases between them. The CDR3 coding sequence is TGTGCCAGCAGTTACTCGGATTCAAGAGCTTTCTTT. Residues: CASSYSDSRAFF.

The chain joins TRBV6-1 to TRBJ1-2; TRBD1 matches 7 bases. Trimming took 3 bases from V and 5 from J; bases not matched to a gene: 3. The germline V gene has CDR1 MNHNS and CDR2 SASEGT. This CDR3 spans 13 amino acids. CDR3 loop: CASSEGGQYGYTF. In nucleotides, the CDR3 is TGTGCCAGCAGTGAGGGGGGACAGTATGGCTACACCTTC.

The CDR3 is CSAETGAETQYF. The CDR3 nucleotides read TGCAGCGCCGAAACAGGGGCCGAGACCCAGTACTTC. The chain couples TRBV29-1 to TRBJ2-5; 7 bases agree with TRBD1. Germline V CDR1 and CDR2: SQVTM, ANQGSEA. The CDR3 is 12 amino acids. V trimming: 7 bases; J trimming: 5 bases; junction bases outside the gene matches: 7.

The chain couples TRBV9 to TRBJ1-4, with a possible D match to TRBD1 (5 bases). Trimming shortened V by 0 bases and J by 5 bases, and 8 bases separated the two germline ends. In germline, CDR1 is SGDLS, CDR2 YYNGEE. This CDR3 has 14 residues. CDR3 loop: CASSVGGTNEKLFF. CDR3 nucleotides: TGTGCCAGCAGCGTAGGAGGGACCAATGAAAAACTGTTTTTT. Drawing the rest from reference TRBV9 and TRBJ1-4, the complete variable domain is DSGVTQTPKHLITATGQRVTLRCSPRSGDLSVYWYQQSLDQGLQFLIQYYNGEERAKGNILERFSAQQFPDLHSELNLSSLELGDSALYFCASSVGGTNEKLFFGSGTQLSVL.

The chain is built from TRBV4-3 and TRBJ2-7, with D unclear. The V gene lost 3 bases and the J gene lost 6 bases, with 15 bases spanning the gap. This CDR3 spans 14 amino acids. Germline lookup yields CDR1 LGHNA and CDR2 YSLEER. The CDR3 nucleotides read TGCGCCAGCAGCCACGATCCCCTGATGGGCGAGCAGTACTTC. It encodes CASSHDPLMGEQYF.

This clone showed up just once. The chain couples TRBV6-6 to TRBJ1-6; the match to TRBD1 covers 10 bases. Per the germline V gene, CDR1 is MNHNY and CDR2 is SVGAGI (reference sequence). Losses at the gene ends were 4 bases for V and 9 bases for J; bases not matched to a gene: 6. The CDR3 has 15 residues. CDR3 loop: CASSSARQGASPLHF. The DNA of the CDR3 is TGTGCCAGCAGTTCAGCCCGACAGGGGGCTTCACCCCTCCACTTT.